This T cell receptor (beta chain) was profiled in a study of CXCR3-negative and CXCR3-positive naive CD8 T cells. The CDR3 runs 20 residues. Germline V gene data show CDR1 as DFQATT and CDR2 as SNEGSKA (reference sequence). UMI-labeled 5' RACE yielded the TRB cDNA libraries. TCRdb reprocessed the 5' RACE reads and stores each CDR3 protein as one record, lacking DNA. The clone table shows some 130,000 distinct CDR3 sequences, with the ten largest holding approximately 0.29%. The sample consisted of naive CXCR3- CD8+ T cells from blood. Subset indicated: CD45RO-CCR7+CD27+CD95- naive CD8+ T cells lacking CXCR3 (TNR3-). The gene calls are TRBV20-1 and TRBJ2-7; no DNA is available, so the TRBD1 call from TCRdb remains unchecked. This clonotype originated in a human donor in good health. Some clones in this sample may be carry-over from other donors' samples. CDR3 in amino acids: CSARATFEKIPGWDHYEQYF.